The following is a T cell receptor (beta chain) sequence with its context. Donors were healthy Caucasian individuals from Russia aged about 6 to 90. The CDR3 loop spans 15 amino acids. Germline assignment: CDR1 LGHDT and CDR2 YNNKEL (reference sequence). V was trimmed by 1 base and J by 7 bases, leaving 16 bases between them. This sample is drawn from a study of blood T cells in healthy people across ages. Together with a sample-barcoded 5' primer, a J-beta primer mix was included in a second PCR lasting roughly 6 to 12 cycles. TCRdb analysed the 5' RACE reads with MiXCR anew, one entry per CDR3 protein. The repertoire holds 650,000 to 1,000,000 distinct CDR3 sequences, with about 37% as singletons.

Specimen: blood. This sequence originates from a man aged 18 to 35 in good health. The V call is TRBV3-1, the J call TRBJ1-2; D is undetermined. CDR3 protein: CASSQGAPEFGGYTF. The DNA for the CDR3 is TGTGCCAGCAGCCAAGGAGCTCCGGAATTCGGTGGCTACACCTTC. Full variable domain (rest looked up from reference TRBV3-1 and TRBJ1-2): DTAVSQTPKYLVTQMGNDKSIKCEQNLGHDTMYWYKQDSKKFLKIMFSYNNKELIINETVPNRFSPKSPDKAHLNLHINSLELGDSAVYFCASSQGAPEFGGYTFGSGTRLTVV.